This T cell receptor (beta chain) appears in the sequencing data of a study of T cells in narcolepsy. Whole-study context: Patients with NT1 or NT2 and healthy control donors were enrolled.

Using immunoSEQ multiplex PCR, the repertoire was profiled, and TCRdb retains in-frame clones only, with some absent. The sample holds tens of thousands of clones, 70% to 90% seen once. Study-level points and caveats: Autoreactive clonotypes reportedly recurred in blood of same and different patients, not controls.

This clone was seen only a few times. Its antigen is currently unknown. Sequenced: memory (CD45RA-) CD4+ T cells from blood. This TCR derives from a human donor in good health.

The CDR3 DNA sequence: TGTGCCCTCTCTGGGGAGGGGCGGGATCAGCCCCAGCATTTT. Its protein product is CALSGEGRDQPQHF. V usage is TRBV6-4 and J usage is TRBJ1-5; possibly TRBD1 for D (5 bases). Germline CDR1 is MRHNA and CDR2 is SNTAGT. The V gene lost 11 bases and the J gene lost 5 bases, with 19 bases spanning the gap. The CDR3 runs 14 residues.